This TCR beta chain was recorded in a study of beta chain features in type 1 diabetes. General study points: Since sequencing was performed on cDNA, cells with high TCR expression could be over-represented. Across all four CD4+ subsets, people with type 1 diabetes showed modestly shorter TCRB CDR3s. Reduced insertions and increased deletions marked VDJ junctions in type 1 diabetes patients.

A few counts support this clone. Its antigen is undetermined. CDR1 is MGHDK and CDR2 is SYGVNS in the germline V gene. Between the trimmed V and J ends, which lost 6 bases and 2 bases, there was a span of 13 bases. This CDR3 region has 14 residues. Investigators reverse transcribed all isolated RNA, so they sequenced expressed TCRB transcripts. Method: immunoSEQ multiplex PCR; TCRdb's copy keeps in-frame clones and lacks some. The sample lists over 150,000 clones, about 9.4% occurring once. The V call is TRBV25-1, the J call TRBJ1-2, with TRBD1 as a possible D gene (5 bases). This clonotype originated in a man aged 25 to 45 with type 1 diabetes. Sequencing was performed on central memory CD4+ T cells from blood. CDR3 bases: TGTGCCAGCAGCGCGGACGGGGGGAACTATGGCTACACCTTC. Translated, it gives CASSADGGNYGYTF.